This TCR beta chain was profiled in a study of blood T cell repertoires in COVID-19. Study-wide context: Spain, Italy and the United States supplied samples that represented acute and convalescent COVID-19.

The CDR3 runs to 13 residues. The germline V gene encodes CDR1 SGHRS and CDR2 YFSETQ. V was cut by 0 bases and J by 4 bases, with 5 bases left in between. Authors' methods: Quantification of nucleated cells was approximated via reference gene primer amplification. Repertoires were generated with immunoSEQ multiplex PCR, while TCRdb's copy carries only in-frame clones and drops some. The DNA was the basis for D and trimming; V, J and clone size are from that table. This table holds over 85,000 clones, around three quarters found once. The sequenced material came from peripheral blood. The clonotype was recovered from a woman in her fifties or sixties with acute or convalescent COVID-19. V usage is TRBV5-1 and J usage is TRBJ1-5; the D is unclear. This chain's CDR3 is CASSLDLNQPQHF. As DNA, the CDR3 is TGCGCCAGCAGCTTGGACTTGAATCAGCCCCAGCATTTT.